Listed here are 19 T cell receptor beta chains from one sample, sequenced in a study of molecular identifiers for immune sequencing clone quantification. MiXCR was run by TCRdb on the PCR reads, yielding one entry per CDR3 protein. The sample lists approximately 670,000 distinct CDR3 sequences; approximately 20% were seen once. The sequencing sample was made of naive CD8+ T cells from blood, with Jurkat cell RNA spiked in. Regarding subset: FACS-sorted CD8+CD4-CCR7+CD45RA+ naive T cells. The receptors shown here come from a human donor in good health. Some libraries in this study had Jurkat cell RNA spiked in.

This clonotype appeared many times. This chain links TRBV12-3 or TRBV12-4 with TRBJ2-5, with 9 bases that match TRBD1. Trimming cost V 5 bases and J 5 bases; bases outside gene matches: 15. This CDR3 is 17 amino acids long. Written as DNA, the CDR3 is TGTGCCAGCAGTCTAACCAGCCGGGACAGGGAAGGGGAGACCCAGTACTTC. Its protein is CASSLTSRDREGETQYF.

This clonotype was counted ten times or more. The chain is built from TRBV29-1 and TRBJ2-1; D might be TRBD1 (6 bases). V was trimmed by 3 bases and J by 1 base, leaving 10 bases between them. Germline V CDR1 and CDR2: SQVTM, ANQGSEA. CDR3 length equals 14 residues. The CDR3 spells CSVEGRGSYNEQFF. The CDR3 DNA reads TGCAGCGTTGAGGGCAGGGGATCCTACAATGAGCAGTTCTTC.

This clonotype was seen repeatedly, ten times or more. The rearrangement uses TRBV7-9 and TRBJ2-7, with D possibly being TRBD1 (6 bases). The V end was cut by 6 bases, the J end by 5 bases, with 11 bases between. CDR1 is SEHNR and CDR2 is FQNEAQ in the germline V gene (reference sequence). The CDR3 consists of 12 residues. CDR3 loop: CASRTAGDEQYF. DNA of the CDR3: TGTGCCAGCAGGACGGCAGGGGACGAGCAGTACTTC.

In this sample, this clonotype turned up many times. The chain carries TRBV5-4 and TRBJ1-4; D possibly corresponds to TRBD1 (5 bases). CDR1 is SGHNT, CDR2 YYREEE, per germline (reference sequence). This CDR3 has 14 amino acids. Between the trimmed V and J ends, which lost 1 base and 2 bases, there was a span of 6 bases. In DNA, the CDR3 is TGTGCCAGCAGCTTGCGGGGCACTAATGAAAAACTGTTTTTT. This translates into CASSLRGTNEKLFF.

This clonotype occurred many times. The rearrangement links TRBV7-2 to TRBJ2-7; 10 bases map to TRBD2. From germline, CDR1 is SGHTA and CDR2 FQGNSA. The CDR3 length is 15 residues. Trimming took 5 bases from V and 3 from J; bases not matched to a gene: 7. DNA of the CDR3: TGTGCCAGCAGCGCCACTAGCGGGACCCTCTACGAGCAGTACTTC. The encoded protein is CASSATSGTLYEQYF.

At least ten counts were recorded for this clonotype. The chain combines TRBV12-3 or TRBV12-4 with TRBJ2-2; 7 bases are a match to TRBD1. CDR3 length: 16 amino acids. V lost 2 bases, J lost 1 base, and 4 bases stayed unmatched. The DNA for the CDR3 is TGTGCCAGCAGTTTACTGAGGACAGGGAACACCGGGGAGCTGTTTTTT. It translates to CASSLLRTGNTGELFF.

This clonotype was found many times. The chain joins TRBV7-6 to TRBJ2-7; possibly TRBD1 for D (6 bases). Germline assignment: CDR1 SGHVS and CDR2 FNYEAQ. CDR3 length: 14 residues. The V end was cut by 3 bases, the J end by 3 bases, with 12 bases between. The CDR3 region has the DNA TGTGCCAGCAGCTTTCGGGACAACGACTACGAGCAGTACTTC. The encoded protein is CASSFRDNDYEQYF.

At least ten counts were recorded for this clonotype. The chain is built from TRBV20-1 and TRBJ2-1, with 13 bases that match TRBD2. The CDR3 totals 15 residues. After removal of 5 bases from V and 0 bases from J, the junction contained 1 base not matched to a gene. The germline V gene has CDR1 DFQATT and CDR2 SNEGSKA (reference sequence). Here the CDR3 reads CSARTSGSSYNEQFF. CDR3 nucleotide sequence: TGCAGTGCTCGGACTAGCGGGAGCTCCTACAATGAGCAGTTCTTC.

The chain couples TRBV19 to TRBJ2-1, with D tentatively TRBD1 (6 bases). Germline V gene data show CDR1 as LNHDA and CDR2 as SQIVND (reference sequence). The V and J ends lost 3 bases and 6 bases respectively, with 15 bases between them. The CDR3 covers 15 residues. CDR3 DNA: TGTGCCAGTAGTATGAGTGGGGGCCCCCCCAATGAGCAGTTCTTC. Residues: CASSMSGGPPNEQFF. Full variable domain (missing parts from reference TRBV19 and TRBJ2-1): DGGITQSPKYLFRKEGQNVTLSCEQNLNHDAMYWYRQDPGQGLRLIYYSQIVNDFQKGDIAEGYSVSREKKESFPLTVTSAQKNPTAFYLCASSMSGGPPNEQFFGPGTRLTVL.

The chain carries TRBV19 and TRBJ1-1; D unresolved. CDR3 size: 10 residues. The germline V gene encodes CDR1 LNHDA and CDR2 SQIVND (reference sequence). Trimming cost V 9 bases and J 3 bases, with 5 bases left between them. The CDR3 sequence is CASFDTEAFF. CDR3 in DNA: TGTGCCAGCTTTGACACTGAAGCTTTCTTT.

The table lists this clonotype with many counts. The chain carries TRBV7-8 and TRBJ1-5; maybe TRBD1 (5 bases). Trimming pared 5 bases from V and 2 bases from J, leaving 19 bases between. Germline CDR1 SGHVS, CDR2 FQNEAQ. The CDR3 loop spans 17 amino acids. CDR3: CASSPVQGIGGNQPQHF. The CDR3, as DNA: TGTGCCAGCAGCCCGGTCCAGGGAATAGGTGGCAATCAGCCCCAGCATTTT.

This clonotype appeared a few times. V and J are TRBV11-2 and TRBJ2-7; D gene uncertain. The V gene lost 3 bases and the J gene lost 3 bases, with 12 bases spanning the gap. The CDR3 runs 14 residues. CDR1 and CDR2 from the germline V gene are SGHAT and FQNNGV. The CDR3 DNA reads TGTGCCAGCAGCTTGACGGCAGAGCGCTACGAGCAGTACTTC. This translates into CASSLTAERYEQYF. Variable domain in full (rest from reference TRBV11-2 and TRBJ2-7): EAGVAQSPRYKIIEKRQSVAFWCNPISGHATLYWYQQILGQGPKLLIQFQNNGVVDDSQLPKDRFSAERLKGVDSTLKIQPAKLEDSAVYLCASSLTAERYEQYFGPGTRLTVT.

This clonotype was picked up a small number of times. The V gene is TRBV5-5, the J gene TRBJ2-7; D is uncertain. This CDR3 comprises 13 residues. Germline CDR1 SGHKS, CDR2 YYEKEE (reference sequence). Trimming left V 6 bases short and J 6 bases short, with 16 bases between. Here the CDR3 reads CASTYFLGSEQYF. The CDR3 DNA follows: TGTGCCAGCACTTATTTCCTCGGTTCCGAGCAGTACTTC.

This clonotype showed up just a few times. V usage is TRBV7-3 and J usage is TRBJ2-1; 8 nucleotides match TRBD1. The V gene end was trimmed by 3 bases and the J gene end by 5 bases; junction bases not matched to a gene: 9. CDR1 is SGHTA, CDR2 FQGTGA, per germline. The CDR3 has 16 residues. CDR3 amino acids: CASSFTSGTGDNEQFF. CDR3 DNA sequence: TGTGCCAGCAGCTTCACTTCCGGGACAGGAGACAATGAGCAGTTCTTC.

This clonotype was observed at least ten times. CDR3 sequence (DNA): TGCAGCGTTGGCGGTGGGAGGCTAGCGGAAACAGATACGCAGTATTTT. Its translation: CSVGGGRLAETDTQYF. V is TRBV29-1 and J is TRBJ2-3; 7 nucleotides align to TRBD2. This CDR3 is built from 16 residues. Germline CDR1 is SQVTM and CDR2 is ANQGSEA. V dropped 4 bases and J dropped 3; count of bases not matched to a gene: 13.

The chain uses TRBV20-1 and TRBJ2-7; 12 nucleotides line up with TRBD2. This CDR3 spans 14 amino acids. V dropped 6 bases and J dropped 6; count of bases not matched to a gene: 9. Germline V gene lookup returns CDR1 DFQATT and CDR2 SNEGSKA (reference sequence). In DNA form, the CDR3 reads TGCAGTGCCCTTAGACTAGCGGGAGTTGGCGAGCAGTACTTC. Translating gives CSALRLAGVGEQYF.

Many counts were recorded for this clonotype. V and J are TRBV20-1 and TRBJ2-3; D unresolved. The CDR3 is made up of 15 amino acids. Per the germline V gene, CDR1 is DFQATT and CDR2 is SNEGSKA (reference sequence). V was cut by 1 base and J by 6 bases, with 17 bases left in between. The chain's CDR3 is CSARVDRPVWDTQYF. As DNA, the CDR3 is TGCAGTGCTAGAGTGGACCGGCCCGTTTGGGATACGCAGTATTTT.

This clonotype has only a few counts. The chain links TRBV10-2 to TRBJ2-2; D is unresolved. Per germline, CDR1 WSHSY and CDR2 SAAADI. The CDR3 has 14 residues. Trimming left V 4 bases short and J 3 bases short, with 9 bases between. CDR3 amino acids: CASSVGSYTGELFF. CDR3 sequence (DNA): TGCGCCAGCAGTGTAGGGTCGTACACCGGGGAGCTGTTTTTT.

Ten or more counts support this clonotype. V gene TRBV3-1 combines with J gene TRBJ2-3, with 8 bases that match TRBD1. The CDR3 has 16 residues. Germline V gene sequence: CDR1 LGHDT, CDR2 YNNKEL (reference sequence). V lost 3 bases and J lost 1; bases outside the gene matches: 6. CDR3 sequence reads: CASSQTTGVGTDTQYF. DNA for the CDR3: TGTGCCAGCAGCCAGACGACAGGGGTTGGCACAGATACGCAGTATTTT.